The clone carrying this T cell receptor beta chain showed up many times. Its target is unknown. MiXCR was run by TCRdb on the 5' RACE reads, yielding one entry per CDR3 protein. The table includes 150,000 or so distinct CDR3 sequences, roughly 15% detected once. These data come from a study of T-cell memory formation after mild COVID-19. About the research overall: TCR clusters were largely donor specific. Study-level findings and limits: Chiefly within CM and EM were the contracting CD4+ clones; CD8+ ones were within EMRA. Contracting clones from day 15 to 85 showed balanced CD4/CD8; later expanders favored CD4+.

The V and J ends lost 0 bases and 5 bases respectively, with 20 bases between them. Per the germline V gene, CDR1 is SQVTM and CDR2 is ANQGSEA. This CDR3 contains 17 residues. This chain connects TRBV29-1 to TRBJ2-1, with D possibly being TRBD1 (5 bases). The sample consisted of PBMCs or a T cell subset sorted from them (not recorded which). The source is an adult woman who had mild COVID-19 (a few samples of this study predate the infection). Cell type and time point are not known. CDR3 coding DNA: TGCAGCGTTGAAGATGCGACGTGGTGGCAGGGCAACAATGAGCAGTTCTTC. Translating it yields CSVEDATWWQGNNEQFF.